The clone carrying this TCR beta chain was seen only a few times. The antigen is not known. TCRdb used MiXCR to reprocess the RT-PCR reads, holding one entry per CDR3 protein. This table holds about 500,000 distinct CDR3 sequences, 16% found once. The sample comes from a study of response to subunit inactivated influenza vaccine. Study results and caveats: The authors proposed limited new T cell recruitment per seasonal influenza vaccination.

The sequence was collected from a man between 45 and 75 years old who received an inactivated influenza vaccine. The sample consisted of CD4+ T cells sorted from PBMCs, taken around 25 months after vaccination.

The CDR3 is CASSITTGHGRDTQYF. In nucleotides, the CDR3 is TGTGCCAGCAGCATCACGACAGGGCACGGGAGAGATACGCAGTATTTT. The rearrangement uses TRBV7-2 and TRBJ2-3; D might be TRBD1 (7 bases). The CDR3 spans 16 residues. The germline gives CDR1 SGHTA, CDR2 FQGNSA. Trimming cost V 5 bases and J 5 bases, with 20 bases left between them. The entire variable domain, with the rest obtained from reference TRBV7-2 and TRBJ2-3, is as follows: GAGVSQSPSNKVTEKGKDVELRCDPISGHTALYWYRQSLGQGLEFLIYFQGNSAPDKSGLPSDRFSAERTGGSVSTLTIQRTQQEDSAVYLCASSITTGHGRDTQYFGPGTRLTVL.